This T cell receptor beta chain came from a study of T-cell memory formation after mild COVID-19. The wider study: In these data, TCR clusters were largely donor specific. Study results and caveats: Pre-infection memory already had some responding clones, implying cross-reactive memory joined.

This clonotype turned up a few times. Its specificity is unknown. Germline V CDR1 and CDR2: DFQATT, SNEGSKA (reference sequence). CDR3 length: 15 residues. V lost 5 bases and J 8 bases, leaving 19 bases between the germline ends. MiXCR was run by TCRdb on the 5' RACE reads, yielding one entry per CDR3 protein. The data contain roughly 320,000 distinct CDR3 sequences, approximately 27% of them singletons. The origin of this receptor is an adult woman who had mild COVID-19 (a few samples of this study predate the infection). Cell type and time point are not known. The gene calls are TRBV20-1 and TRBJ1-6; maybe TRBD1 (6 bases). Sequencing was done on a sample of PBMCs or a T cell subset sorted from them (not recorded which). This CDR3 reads CSAHGPGQGDSPLHF. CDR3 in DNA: TGCAGTGCTCATGGACCGGGACAAGGCGATTCACCCCTCCACTTT.